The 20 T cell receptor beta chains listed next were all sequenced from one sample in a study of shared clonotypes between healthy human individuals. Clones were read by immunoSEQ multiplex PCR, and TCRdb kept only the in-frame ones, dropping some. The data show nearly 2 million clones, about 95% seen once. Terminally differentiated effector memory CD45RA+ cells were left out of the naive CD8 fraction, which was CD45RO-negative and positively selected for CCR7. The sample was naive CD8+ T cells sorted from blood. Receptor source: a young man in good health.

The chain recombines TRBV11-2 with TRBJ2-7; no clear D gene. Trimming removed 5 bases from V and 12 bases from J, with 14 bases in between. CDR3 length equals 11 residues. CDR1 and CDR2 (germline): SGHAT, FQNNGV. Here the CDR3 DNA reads TGTGCCAGCAGCCCCCCCCCGATAGTGTACTTC. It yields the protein CASSPPPIVYF. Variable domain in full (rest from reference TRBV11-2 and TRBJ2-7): EAGVAQSPRYKIIEKRQSVAFWCNPISGHATLYWYQQILGQGPKLLIQFQNNGVVDDSQLPKDRFSAERLKGVDSTLKIQPAKLEDSAVYLCASSPPPIVYFGPGTRLTVT.

This chain's CDR3 is CASSRAGAPELNEQFF. DNA for the CDR3: TGCGCCAGCAGCCGAGCCGGTGCCCCTGAGCTCAATGAGCAGTTCTTC. This sequence joins TRBV4-1 and TRBJ2-1; D remains unclear. CDR3 length: 16 residues. The V and J ends lost 4 bases and 6 bases respectively, with 19 bases between them. Germline V gene lookup returns CDR1 MGHRA and CDR2 YSYEKL.

In DNA form, the CDR3 reads TGTGCCAGCACCTGGCCGGGACAATCCTACGAGCAGTACTTC. This codes for CASTWPGQSYEQYF. The genes are TRBV7-2 and TRBJ2-7; D possibly corresponds to TRBD1 (6 bases). V was cut by 7 bases and J by 1 base, with 14 bases left in between. In germline, CDR1 is SGHTA, CDR2 FQGNSA. The length of the CDR3 is 14 residues.

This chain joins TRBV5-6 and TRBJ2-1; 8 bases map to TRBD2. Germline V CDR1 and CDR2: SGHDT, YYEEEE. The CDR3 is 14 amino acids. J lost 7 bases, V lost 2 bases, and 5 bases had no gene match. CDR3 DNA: TGTGCCAGCAGCTTCGGCGGGGGGCGGAATGAGCAGTTCTTC. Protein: CASSFGGGRNEQFF.

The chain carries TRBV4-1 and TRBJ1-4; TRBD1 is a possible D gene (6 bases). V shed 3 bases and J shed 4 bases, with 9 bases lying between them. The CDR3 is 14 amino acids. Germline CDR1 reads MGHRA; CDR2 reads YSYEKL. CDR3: CASSQTGLNEKLFF. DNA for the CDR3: TGCGCCAGCAGCCAGACAGGACTTAATGAAAAACTGTTTTTT.

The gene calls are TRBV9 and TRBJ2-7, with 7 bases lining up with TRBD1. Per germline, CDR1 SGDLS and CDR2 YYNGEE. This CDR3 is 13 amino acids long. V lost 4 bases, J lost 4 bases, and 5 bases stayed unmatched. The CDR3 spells CASSQGQPYEQYF. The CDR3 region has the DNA TGTGCCAGCAGCCAGGGACAGCCGTACGAGCAGTACTTC. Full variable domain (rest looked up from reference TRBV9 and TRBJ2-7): DSGVTQTPKHLITATGQRVTLRCSPRSGDLSVYWYQQSLDQGLQFLIQYYNGEERAKGNILERFSAQQFPDLHSELNLSSLELGDSALYFCASSQGQPYEQYFGPGTRLTVT.

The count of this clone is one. CDR3 DNA sequence: TGTGCCACCAGCAGAGTTCCTTTAGATCGGGAAGGGGCCAACGTCCTGACTTTC. Its protein product is CATSRVPLDREGANVLTF. The chain recombines TRBV15 with TRBJ2-6; D might be TRBD2 (5 bases). This CDR3 has 18 amino acids. Trimming stripped 1 base from V and 4 bases from J, with 17 bases between. Germline-derived CDR1 and CDR2 are LNHNV and YYDKDF (reference sequence).

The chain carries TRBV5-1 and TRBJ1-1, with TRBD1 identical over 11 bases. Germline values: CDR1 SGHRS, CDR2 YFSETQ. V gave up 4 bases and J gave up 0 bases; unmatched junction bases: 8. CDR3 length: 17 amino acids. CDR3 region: CASSLGQGAAVNTEAFF. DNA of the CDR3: TGCGCCAGCAGCCTCGGACAGGGGGCGGCGGTGAACACTGAAGCTTTCTTT.

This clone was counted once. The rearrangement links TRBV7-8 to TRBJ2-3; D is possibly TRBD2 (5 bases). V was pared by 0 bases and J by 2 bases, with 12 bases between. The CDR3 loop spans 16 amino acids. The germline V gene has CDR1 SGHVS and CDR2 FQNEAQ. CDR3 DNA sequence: TGTGCCAGCAGCTTAGCGGAGGTCATTCTCACAGATACGCAGTATTTT. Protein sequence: CASSLAEVILTDTQYF. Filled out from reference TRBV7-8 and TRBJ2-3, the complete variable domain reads GAGVSQSPRYKVAKRGQDVALRCDPISGHVSLFWYQQALGQGPEFLTYFQNEAQLDKSGLPSDRFFAERPEGSVSTLKIQRTQQEDSAVYLCASSLAEVILTDTQYFGPGTRLTVL.

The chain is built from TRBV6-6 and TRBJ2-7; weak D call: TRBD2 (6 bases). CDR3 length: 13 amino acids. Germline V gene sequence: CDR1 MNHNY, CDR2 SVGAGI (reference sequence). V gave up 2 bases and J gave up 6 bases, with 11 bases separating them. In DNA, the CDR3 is TGTGCCAGCAGTTACATCGACGGGGGCGAGCAGTACTTC. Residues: CASSYIDGGEQYF.

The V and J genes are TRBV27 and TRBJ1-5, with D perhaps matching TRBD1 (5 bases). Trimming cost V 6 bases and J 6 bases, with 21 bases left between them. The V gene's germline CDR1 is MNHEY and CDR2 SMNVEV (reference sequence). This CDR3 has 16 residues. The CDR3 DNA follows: TGTGCCAGCAGCCCCCCCCCGGGACCCCTAGGTCAGCCCCAGCATTTT. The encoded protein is CASSPPPGPLGQPQHF.

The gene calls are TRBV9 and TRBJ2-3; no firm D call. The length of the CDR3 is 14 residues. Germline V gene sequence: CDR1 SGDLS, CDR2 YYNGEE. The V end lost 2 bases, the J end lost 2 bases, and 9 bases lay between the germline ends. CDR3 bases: TGTGCCAGCAGCGTTGTCGGTTTCACAGATACGCAGTATTTT. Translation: CASSVVGFTDTQYF.

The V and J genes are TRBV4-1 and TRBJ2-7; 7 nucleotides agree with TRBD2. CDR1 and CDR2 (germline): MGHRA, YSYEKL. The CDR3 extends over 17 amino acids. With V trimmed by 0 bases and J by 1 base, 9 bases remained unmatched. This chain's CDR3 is CASSQEAAGVSSYEQYF. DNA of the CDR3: TGCGCCAGCAGCCAAGAGGCGGCGGGAGTCTCTTCCTACGAGCAGTACTTC.

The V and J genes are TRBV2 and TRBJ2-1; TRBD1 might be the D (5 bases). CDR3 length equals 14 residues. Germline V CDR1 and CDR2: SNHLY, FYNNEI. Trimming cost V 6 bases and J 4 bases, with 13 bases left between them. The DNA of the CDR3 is TGTGCCAGCAGCTTAATGACAGTTTACAATGAGCAGTTCTTC. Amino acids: CASSLMTVYNEQFF.

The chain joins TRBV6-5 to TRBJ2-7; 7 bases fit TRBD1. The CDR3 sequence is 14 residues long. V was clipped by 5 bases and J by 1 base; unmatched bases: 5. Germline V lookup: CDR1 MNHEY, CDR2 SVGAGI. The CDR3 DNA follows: TGTGCCAGCAGTGATATACAGGGGTCCTACGAGCAGTACTTC. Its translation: CASSDIQGSYEQYF.

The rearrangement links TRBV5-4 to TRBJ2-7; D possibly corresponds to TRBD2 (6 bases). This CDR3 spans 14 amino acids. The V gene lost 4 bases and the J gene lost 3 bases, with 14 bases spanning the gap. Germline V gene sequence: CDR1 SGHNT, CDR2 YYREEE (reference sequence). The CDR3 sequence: CASSVGDFDYEQYF. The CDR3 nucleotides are TGTGCCAGCAGCGTGGGGGACTTTGACTACGAGCAGTACTTC.

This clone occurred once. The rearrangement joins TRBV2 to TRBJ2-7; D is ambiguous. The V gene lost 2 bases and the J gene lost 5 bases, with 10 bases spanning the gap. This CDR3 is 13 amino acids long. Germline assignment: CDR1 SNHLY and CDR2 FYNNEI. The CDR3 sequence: CASSESSLHEQYF. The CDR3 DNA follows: TGTGCCAGCAGTGAATCTTCGCTCCACGAGCAGTACTTC.

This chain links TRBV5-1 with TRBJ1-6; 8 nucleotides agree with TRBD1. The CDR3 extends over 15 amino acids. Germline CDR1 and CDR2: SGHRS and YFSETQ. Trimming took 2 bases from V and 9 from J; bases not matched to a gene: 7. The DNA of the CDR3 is TGCGCCAGCAGCTTCGGTCCAGGGGGCGGTTCACCCCTCCACTTT. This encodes CASSFGPGGGSPLHF.

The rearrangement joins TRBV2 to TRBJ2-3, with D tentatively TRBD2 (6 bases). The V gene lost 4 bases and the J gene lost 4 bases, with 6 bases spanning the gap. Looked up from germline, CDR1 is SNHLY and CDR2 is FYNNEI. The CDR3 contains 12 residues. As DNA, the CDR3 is TGTGCCAGCAGTGGACTAGCAGATACGCAGTATTTT. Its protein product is CASSGLADTQYF.

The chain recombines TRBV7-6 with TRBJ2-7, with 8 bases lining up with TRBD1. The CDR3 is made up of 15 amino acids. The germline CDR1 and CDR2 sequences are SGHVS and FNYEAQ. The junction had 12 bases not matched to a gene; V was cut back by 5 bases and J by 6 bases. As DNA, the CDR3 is TGTGCCAGCAGCCCATTGCAGGGGGCGCCGGTCGAGCAGTACTTC. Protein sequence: CASSPLQGAPVEQYF.